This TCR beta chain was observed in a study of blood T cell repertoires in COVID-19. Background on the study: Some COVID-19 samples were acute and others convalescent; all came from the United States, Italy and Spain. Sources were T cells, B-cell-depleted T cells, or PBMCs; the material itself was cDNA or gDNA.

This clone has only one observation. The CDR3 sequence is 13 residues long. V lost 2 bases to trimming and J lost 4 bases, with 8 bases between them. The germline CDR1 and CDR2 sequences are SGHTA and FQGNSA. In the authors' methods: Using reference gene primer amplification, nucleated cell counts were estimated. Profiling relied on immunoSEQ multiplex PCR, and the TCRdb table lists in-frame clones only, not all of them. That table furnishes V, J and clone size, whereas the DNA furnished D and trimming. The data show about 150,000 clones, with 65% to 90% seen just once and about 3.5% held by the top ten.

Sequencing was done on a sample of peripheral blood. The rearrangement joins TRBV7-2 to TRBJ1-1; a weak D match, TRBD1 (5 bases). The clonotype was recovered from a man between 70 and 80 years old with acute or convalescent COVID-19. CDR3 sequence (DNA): TGTGCCAGCAGCTTATCGGGGGGCACTGAAGCTTTCTTT. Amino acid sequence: CASSLSGGTEAFF. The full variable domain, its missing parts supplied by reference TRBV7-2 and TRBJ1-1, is GAGVSQSPSNKVTEKGKDVELRCDPISGHTALYWYRQSLGQGLEFLIYFQGNSAPDKSGLPSDRFSAERTGGSVSTLTIQRTQQEDSAVYLCASSLSGGTEAFFGQGTRLTVV.